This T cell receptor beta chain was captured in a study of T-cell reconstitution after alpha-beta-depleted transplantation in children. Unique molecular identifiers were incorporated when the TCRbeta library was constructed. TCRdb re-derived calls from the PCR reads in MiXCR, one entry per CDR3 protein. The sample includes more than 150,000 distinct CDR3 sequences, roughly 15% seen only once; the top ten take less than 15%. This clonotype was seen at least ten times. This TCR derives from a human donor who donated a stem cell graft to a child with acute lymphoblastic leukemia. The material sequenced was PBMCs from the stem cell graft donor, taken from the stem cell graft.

DNA of the CDR3: TGTGCCAGCAGCTTGGATGTCAATGAGCAGTTCTTC. Translating gives CASSLDVNEQFF. The chain has TRBV5-4 and TRBJ2-1; D call uncertain. This CDR3 is built from 12 residues. Looked up from germline, CDR1 is SGHNT and CDR2 is YYREEE (reference sequence). Trimming took off 0 bases at V and 6 bases at J, with 4 bases between the two ends.